This T cell receptor (beta chain) came from a study of T-cell memory formation after mild COVID-19. Overall study: Clustering of TCRs was largely donor specific.

On this clonotype: Antigen: not known.

Overall study results and limits: Among CD4+ contracting clones, most were CM and EM, and CD8+ ones EMRA. Some clones that responded were present in memory (sampled pre-infection), which suggests cross-reactive memory joined.

TCRdb called the 5' RACE reads again in MiXCR, with one record for every CDR3 protein. The table has 200,000 to 250,000 distinct CDR3 sequences, approximately 9% seen once; the top ten hold around 23%. This receptor was identified in a man between 18 and 29 years old who had mild COVID-19 (a few samples of this study predate the infection). Cell type and time point are not known. The sample was PBMCs or a T cell subset sorted from them (not recorded which).

The CDR3 loop reads CASSILMSNSPLHF. CDR3 nucleotide sequence: TGTGCCAGTAGTATATTGATGAGTAATTCACCCCTCCACTTT. This chain connects TRBV19 to TRBJ1-6; D remains ambiguous. The V end lost 2 bases, the J end lost 6 bases, and 8 bases lay between the germline ends. The CDR3 has 14 amino acids. Germline lookup yields CDR1 LNHDA and CDR2 SQIVND (reference sequence).